The 21 T cell receptor beta chains presented below share a single source sample, sequenced in a study of regulatory T cells in long-lasting Graves disease. Combining iRepertoire HTBI primers with Arm-PCR of CDR3 regions, the authors built TCR beta libraries. TCRdb recomputed calls from the multiplex PCR reads with MiXCR, one row per CDR3 protein. The profile shows about 220,000 distinct CDR3 sequences, approximately 18% of them singletons. This sample's time point: newly diagnosed GD, antithyroid drugs for less than 3 months. After RNA was extracted from PBMCs, the TCR library was made from it. This sample also appeared in a second study, on T cells in Graves' hyperthyroidism and ophthalmopathy.

The sequenced sample was peripheral blood mononuclear cells (PBMCs), obtained at new diagnosis, from a patient treated with antithyroid drugs. All receptors derive from a woman aged 30 to 39 with Graves disease.

This clonotype was recorded many times. The CDR3 nucleotides read TGTGCCTGGAGTGTATTAACGGAGACCCAGTACTTC. As protein: CAWSVLTETQYF. The chain couples TRBV30 to TRBJ2-5; the D is unclear. From germline, CDR1 is GTSNPN and CDR2 SVGIG (reference sequence). This CDR3 has 12 residues. Deletions cut 0 bases from V and 5 bases from J, with 7 bases between. Looking up the rest from reference TRBV30 and TRBJ2-5 gives the full variable domain: SQTIHQWPATLVQPVGSPLSLECTVEGTSNPNLYWYRQAAGRGLQLLFYSVGIGQISSEVPQNLSASRPQDRQFILSSKKLLLSDSGFYLCAWSVLTETQYFGPGTRLLVL.

The chain carries TRBV6-1 and TRBJ2-7; 9 positions match TRBD1. Germline V gene lookup returns CDR1 MNHNS and CDR2 SASEGT. CDR3 length: 15 amino acids. With V trimmed by 0 bases and J by 2 bases, 2 bases remained unmatched. CDR3 DNA sequence: TGTGCCAGCAGTGAAGCGGGACAGGGAACCTACGAGCAGTACTTC. It translates to CASSEAGQGTYEQYF.

The chain uses TRBV6-1 and TRBJ2-7; no reliable D call. CDR1 MNHNS and CDR2 SASEGT come from the germline V gene. The CDR3 runs to 13 residues. V was clipped by 2 bases and J by 4 bases, with 9 bases between them. The CDR3 DNA reads as TGTGCCAGCAGTGAAAACTTAAAATACGAGCAGTACTTC. This gives the protein CASSENLKYEQYF.

This clonotype was detected only a few times. Just one base apart from a much larger clone, this may be a read error. The rearrangement links TRBV19 to TRBJ1-4; D is unresolved. The CDR3 totals 13 residues. Per germline, CDR1 LNHDA and CDR2 SQIVND (reference sequence). The CDR3 DNA is TGTGCCAGTAAGAAGCCAACTAATGGAAAACTGTTTTTT. It specifies CASKKPTNGKLFF.

In this sample, this clonotype turned up many times. The chain is built from TRBV18 and TRBJ2-1; TRBD2 aligns across 11 bases. The CDR3 has 13 amino acids. Germline V gives CDR1 KGHSH, CDR2 LQKENI. V shed 6 bases and J 9 bases; nucleotides not matched to a gene: 4. CDR3 in amino acids: CASSSGRAGEQFF. The DNA for the CDR3 is TGTGCCAGCTCTAGCGGGAGGGCCGGTGAGCAGTTCTTC. The whole variable domain, remainder taken from reference TRBV18 and TRBJ2-1, is NAGVMQNPRHLVRRRGQEARLRCSPMKGHSHVYWYRQLPEEGLKFMVYLQKENIIDESGMPKERFSAEFPKEGPSILRIQQVVRGDSAAYFCASSSGRAGEQFFGPGTRLTVL.

This clonotype has at least ten counts. The genes are TRBV19 and TRBJ1-1; possible D gene TRBD1, 5 bases. Trimming took off 4 bases at V and 1 base at J, with 7 bases between the two ends. This CDR3 is built from 13 residues. The germline gives CDR1 LNHDA, CDR2 SQIVND (reference sequence). As DNA, the CDR3 is TGTGCCAGTAGTAATACAGGGAACACTGAAGCTTTCTTT. Protein product: CASSNTGNTEAFF.

This clonotype occurred many times. The V and J genes are TRBV7-2 and TRBJ2-3, with 7 bases fitting TRBD2. The J segment lost 2 bases and the V segment lost 9 bases, leaving 5 bases of the junction unmatched. CDR1 is SGHTA, CDR2 FQGNSA, per germline. The CDR3 spans 13 residues. In DNA form, the CDR3 reads TGTGCCAGGGGGAGGGGTCCCACAGATACGCAGTATTTT. Its translation: CARGRGPTDTQYF. The whole variable domain, filled in from reference TRBV7-2 and TRBJ2-3, reads GAGVSQSPSNKVTEKGKDVELRCDPISGHTALYWYRQSLGQGLEFLIYFQGNSAPDKSGLPSDRFSAERTGGSVSTLTIQRTQQEDSAVYLCARGRGPTDTQYFGPGTRLTVL.

This clonotype has at least ten counts. J is TRBJ2-3 and V is TRBV12-3 or TRBV12-4; 7 positions agree with TRBD2. Losses at the gene ends were 7 bases for V and 4 bases for J; bases not matched to a gene: 8. The CDR3 totals 14 residues. CDR3 nucleotides: TGTGCCAGCACATTGAGCGGGGTCCCAGATACGCAGTATTTT. This codes for CASTLSGVPDTQYF.

The sample holds many counts of this clonotype. The genes are TRBV30 and TRBJ2-3; D may be TRBD1 or TRBD2 (6 bases each). V was cut by 0 bases and J by 0 bases, with 10 bases left in between. This CDR3 has 15 residues. The germline V gene encodes CDR1 GTSNPN and CDR2 SVGIG (reference sequence). The CDR3 loop reads CAWSVGGGSTDTQYF. CDR3 nucleotide sequence: TGTGCCTGGAGTGTAGGGGGAGGCAGCACAGATACGCAGTATTTT.

This sequence joins TRBV12-3 or TRBV12-4 and TRBJ2-7, with 11 nucleotides matching TRBD2. The CDR3 is 16 amino acids. V trimming: 6 bases; J trimming: 0 bases; junction bases outside the gene matches: 7. The CDR3 DNA sequence: TGTGCCAGCAGAAACCTAGCGGGAGGCATCTCCTACGAGCAGTACTTC. Protein product: CASRNLAGGISYEQYF.

This clonotype has at least ten counts. J is TRBJ2-1 and V is TRBV28; D perhaps matches TRBD1 (5 bases). This CDR3 is built from 12 residues. V lost 3 bases, J lost 13 bases, and 13 bases lay in between. The germline CDR1 and CDR2 sequences are MDHEN and SYDVKM. The CDR3 here is CASSLSGHDQFF. The CDR3 DNA follows: TGTGCCAGCAGTTTGTCCGGACACGATCAGTTCTTC. Using reference TRBV28 and TRBJ2-1 for the parts outside the CDR3, the full variable domain is DVKVTQSSRYLVKRTGEKVFLECVQDMDHENMFWYRQDPGLGLRLIYFSYDVKMKEKGDIPEGYSVSREKKERFSLILESASTNQTSMYLCASSLSGHDQFFGPGTRLTVL.

In its sample, this clonotype was seen many times. The chain joins TRBV5-1 to TRBJ2-5, with 9 bases that match TRBD2. Germline V CDR1 and CDR2: SGHRS, YFSETQ. J lost 3 bases, V lost 0 bases, and 3 bases had no gene match. The CDR3 is made up of 15 amino acids. The CDR3 DNA reads TGCGCCAGCAGCTTGGCGGCTAGCGGGAAAGAGACCCAGTACTTC. Translation: CASSLAASGKETQYF.

The chain carries TRBV6-1 and TRBJ1-3; possible D gene TRBD1, 5 bases. Germline lookup yields CDR1 MNHNS and CDR2 SASEGT. The CDR3 extends over 16 amino acids. Trimming cost V 2 bases and J 4 bases, with 15 bases left between them. The CDR3: CASSEKGLPGGNTIYF. The CDR3 DNA reads TGTGCCAGCAGTGAAAAGGGGTTACCGGGCGGAAACACCATATATTTT.

The table lists this clonotype with many counts. The chain is built from TRBV29-1 and TRBJ2-7; D is ambiguous. Germline CDR1 and CDR2: SQVTM and ANQGSEA. The CDR3 spans 15 residues. Trimming removed 4 bases at V and 3 bases at J, with 19 bases between. CDR3: CSVVGKSVQFYEQYF. CDR3 sequence (DNA): TGCAGCGTTGTCGGCAAGAGCGTTCAATTCTACGAGCAGTACTTC.

In its sample, this clonotype was seen a few times. Given a far larger clone just one base away, this is likely a sequencing read error. The J gene is TRBJ2-5, the V gene TRBV5-4; 7 bases agree with TRBD1. From germline, CDR1 is SGHNT and CDR2 YYREEE (reference sequence). The length of the CDR3 is 14 residues. The CDR3 here is CASSLRTGQVTQYF. Here the CDR3 DNA reads TGTGCCAGCAGCTTGAGGACAGGTCAAGTGACCCAGTACTTC.

This clonotype was seen at least ten times. This chain links TRBV15 with TRBJ1-5; D might be TRBD1 (5 bases). Germline V gene lookup returns CDR1 LNHNV and CDR2 YYDKDF (reference sequence). The CDR3 contains 14 residues. V was shortened by 6 bases and J by 6 bases, with 15 bases between the two germline ends. DNA for the CDR3: TGTGCCACCAGAACGGGGGTTTCGGGTCAGCCCCAGCATTTT. Its translation is CATRTGVSGQPQHF.

On this clonotype: A single base separates this from a much larger clone, so it may be a read error. The rearrangement uses TRBV3-1 and TRBJ1-1; the D is unclear. Germline values: CDR1 LGHDT, CDR2 YNNKEL (reference sequence). This CDR3 has 13 amino acids. The CDR3 nucleotides are TGTGCCGGCAGCCCTTATATTAACTCTGAAGCTTTCTTT. This encodes CAGSPYINSEAFF.

The sample holds many counts of this clonotype. The chain links TRBV10-3 to TRBJ2-2, with TRBD2 matching over 13 bases. The CDR3 is 19 residues long. The germline V gene encodes CDR1 ENHRY and CDR2 SYGVKD. The V and J ends lost 0 bases and 0 bases, in that order; junction bases with no gene match: 4. CDR3 residues: CAISESHGTSGTNTGELFF. CDR3 nucleotides: TGTGCCATCAGTGAGTCGCACGGGACTAGCGGGACGAACACCGGGGAGCTGTTTTTT.

This clonotype occurred many times. V usage is TRBV7-3 and J usage is TRBJ1-1; tentatively, D is TRBD1 (5 bases). The CDR3 sequence is 15 residues long. Trimming removed 5 bases from V and 4 bases from J, with 17 bases in between. The germline V gene has CDR1 SGHTA and CDR2 FQGTGA. The CDR3 nucleotides are TGTGCCAGCAGCCCGGACACCCTCTCCTCCACTGAAGCTTTCTTT. Protein sequence: CASSPDTLSSTEAFF. Full variable domain (missing parts from reference TRBV7-3 and TRBJ1-1): GAGVSQTPSNKVTEKGKYVELRCDPISGHTALYWYRQSLGQGPEFLIYFQGTGAADDSGLPNDRFFAVRPEGSVSTLKIQRTERGDSAVYLCASSPDTLSSTEAFFGQGTRLTVV.

The sample holds many counts of this clonotype. The genes are TRBV19 and TRBJ1-5, with D hard to call. This CDR3 comprises 13 residues. Germline V gene data show CDR1 as LNHDA and CDR2 as SQIVND (reference sequence). V gave up 1 base and J gave up 6 bases, with 7 bases separating them. The CDR3 nucleotides are TGTGCCAGTAGTATAGGGTTAACTCAGCCCCAGCATTTT. It yields the protein CASSIGLTQPQHF.

The chain's CDR3 is CATPTGRRKDTQYF. The CDR3 DNA sequence: TGTGCCACCCCTACGGGGAGACGGAAAGATACGCAGTATTTT. V and J are TRBV2 and TRBJ2-3; tentatively, D is TRBD2 (5 bases). The V and J ends lost 10 bases and 5 bases respectively, with 19 bases between them. Germline CDR1 reads SNHLY; CDR2 reads FYNNEI. The CDR3 has 14 residues.